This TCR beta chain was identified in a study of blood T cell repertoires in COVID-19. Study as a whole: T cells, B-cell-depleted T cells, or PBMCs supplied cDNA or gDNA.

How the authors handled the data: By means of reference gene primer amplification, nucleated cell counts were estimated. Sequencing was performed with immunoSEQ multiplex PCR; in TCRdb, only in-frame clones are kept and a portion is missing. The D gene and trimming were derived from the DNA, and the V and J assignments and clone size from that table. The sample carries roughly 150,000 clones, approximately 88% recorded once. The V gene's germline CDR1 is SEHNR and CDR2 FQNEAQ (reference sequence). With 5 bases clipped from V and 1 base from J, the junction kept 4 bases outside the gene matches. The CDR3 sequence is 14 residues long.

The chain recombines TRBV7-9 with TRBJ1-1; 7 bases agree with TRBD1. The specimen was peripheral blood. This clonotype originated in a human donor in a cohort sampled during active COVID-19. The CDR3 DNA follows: TGTGCCAGCAGCCAAGACAGGGCGAACACTGAAGCTTTCTTT. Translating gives CASSQDRANTEAFF.